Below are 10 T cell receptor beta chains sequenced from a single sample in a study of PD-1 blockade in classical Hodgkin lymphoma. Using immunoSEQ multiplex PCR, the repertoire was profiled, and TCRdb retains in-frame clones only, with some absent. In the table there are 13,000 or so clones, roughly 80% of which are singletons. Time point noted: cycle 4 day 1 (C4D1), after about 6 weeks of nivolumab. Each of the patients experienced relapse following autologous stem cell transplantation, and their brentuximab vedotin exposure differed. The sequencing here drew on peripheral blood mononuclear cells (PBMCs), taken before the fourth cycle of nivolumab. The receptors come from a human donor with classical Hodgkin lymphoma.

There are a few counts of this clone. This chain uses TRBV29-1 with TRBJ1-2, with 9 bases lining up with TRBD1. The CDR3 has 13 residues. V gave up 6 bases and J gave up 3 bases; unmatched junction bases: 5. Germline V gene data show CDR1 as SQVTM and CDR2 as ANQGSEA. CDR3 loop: CSVTGGKHYGYTF. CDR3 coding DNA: TGCAGCGTGACAGGGGGGAAACACTATGGCTACACCTTC.

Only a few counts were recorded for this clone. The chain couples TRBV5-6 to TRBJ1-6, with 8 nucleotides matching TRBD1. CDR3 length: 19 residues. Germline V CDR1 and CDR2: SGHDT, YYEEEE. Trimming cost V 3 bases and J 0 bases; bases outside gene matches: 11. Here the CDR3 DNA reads TGTGCCAGCAGCTCGTTTCGGACAGGGCAAAACTCCTATAATTCACCCCTCCACTTT. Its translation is CASSSFRTGQNSYNSPLHF.

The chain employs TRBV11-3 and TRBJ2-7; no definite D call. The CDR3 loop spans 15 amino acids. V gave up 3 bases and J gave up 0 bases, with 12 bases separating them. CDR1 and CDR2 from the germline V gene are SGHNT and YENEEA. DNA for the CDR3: TGTGCCAGCAGCTTGGGCAGGAGAAGCTCCTACGAGCAGTACTTC. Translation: CASSLGRRSSYEQYF.

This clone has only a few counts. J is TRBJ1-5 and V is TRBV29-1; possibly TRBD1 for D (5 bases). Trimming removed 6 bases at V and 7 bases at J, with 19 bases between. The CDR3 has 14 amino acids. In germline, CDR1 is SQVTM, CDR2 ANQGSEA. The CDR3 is CSVGGTSVGQPQHF. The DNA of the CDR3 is TGCAGCGTCGGCGGGACGTCCGTCGGGCAGCCCCAGCATTTT. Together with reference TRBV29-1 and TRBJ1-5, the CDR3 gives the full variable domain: SAVISQKPSRDICQRGTSLTIQCQVDSQVTMMFWYRQQPGQSLTLIATANQGSEATYESGFVIDKFPISRPNLTFSTLTVSNMSPEDSSIYLCSVGGTSVGQPQHFGDGTRLSIL.

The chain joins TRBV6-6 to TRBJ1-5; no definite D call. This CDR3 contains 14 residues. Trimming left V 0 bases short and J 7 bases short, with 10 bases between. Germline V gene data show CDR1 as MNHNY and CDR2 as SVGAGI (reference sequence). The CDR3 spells CASSYSREDQPQHF. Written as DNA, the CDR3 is TGTGCCAGCAGTTACTCGAGGGAGGACCAGCCCCAGCATTTT.

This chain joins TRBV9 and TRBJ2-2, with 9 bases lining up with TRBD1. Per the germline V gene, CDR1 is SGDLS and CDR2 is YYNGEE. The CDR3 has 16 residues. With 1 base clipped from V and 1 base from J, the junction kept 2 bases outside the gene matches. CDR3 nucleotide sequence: TGTGCCAGCAGCGTATCGGGACAGGGGAACACCGGGGAGCTGTTTTTT. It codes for CASSVSGQGNTGELFF.

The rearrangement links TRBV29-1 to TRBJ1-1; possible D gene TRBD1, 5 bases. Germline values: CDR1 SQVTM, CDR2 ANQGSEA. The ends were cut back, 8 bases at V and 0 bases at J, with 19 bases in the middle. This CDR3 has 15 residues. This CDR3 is CSPPGGTDMNTEAFF. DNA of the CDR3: TGCAGCCCCCCCGGGGGAACAGATATGAACACTGAAGCTTTCTTT.

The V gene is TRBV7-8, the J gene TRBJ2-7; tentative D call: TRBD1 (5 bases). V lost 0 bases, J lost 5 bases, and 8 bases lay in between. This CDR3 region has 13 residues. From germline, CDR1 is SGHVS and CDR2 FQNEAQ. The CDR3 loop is CASSLADKNEQYF. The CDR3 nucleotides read TGTGCCAGCAGCTTAGCGGACAAGAACGAGCAGTACTTC.

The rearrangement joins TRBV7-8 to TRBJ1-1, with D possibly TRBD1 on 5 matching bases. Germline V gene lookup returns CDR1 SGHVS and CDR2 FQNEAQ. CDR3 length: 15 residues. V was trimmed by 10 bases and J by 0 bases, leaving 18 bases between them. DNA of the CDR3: TGTGCCACTAGCACCGCCGGGGGGATGAACACTGAAGCTTTCTTT. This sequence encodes CATSTAGGMNTEAFF.

CDR3 protein: CASSLDRRYEQYF. The CDR3 DNA follows: TGTGCCAGCAGCTTGGATCGGCGGTACGAGCAGTACTTC. This sequence joins TRBV11-3 and TRBJ2-7, with D uncertain. CDR1 is SGHNT, CDR2 YENEEA, per germline. Deletions cut 3 bases from V and 4 bases from J, with 10 bases between. This CDR3 spans 13 amino acids.